This TCR beta chain was captured by sequencing in a study of CXCR3-negative and CXCR3-positive naive CD8 T cells. Remarks on this clonotype: Its matching antigen is unknown.

Points from the study as a whole: TRBV-TRBJ usage matched between naive CXCR3-negative and CXCR3-positive cells but not between memory cells.

UMI-labeled 5' RACE yielded the TRB cDNA libraries. No DNA is given; TCRdb re-called the 5' RACE reads and lists each CDR3 protein once. The sample has over 45,000 distinct CDR3 sequences. This CDR3 spans 11 amino acids. Germline CDR1 is MNHEY and CDR2 is SVGAGI. This clonotype originated in a human donor in good health. Some clones in this sample may be carry-over from other donors' samples. Sequenced: memory CD8+ T cells from blood. The V gene is TRBV6-5, the J gene TRBJ2-1. CDR3 sequence: CASSYGNEQFF.